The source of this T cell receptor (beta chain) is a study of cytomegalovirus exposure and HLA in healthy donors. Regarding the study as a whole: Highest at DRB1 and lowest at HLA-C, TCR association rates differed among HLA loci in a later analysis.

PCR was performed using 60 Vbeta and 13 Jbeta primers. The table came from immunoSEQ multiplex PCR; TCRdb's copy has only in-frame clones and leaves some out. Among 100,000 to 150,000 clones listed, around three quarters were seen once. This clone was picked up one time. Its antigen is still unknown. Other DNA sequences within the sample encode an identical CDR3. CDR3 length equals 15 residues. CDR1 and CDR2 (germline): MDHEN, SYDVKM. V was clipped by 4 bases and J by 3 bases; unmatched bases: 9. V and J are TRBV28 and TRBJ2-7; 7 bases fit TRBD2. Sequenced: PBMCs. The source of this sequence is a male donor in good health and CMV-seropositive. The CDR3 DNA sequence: TGTGCCAGCAGTTCCCACCAGCGGGACGTCTACGAGCAGTACTTC. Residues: CASSSHQRDVYEQYF.